This TCR beta chain originates from a study of blood T cell repertoires in COVID-19. Overall study: COVID-19 samples, acute and convalescent, were from the United States, Italy and Spain. Sources were T cells, B-cell-depleted T cells, or PBMCs; the material itself was cDNA or gDNA.

Authors' data handling: Reference gene primers were amplified, and this amplification served to estimate nucleated cell counts. TCRdb's table, derived via immunoSEQ multiplex PCR, lists solely in-frame clones and lacks some. The DNA was the basis for D and trimming; V, J and clone size are from that table. This table has roughly 80,000 clones, around four fifths appearing once. There are a few counts of this clone. This TCR derives from a human donor in a cohort sampled during active COVID-19. Input material: peripheral blood.

The CDR3 is CASSVTDRENTEAFF. CDR3 in DNA: TGTGCCAGCAGCGTAACGGACAGAGAGAACACTGAAGCTTTCTTT. This chain links TRBV5-6 with TRBJ1-1, with D possibly TRBD1 on 6 matching bases. Germline-derived CDR1 and CDR2 are SGHDT and YYEEEE. This CDR3 spans 15 amino acids. V was cut by 4 bases and J by 1 base, with 14 bases left in between.